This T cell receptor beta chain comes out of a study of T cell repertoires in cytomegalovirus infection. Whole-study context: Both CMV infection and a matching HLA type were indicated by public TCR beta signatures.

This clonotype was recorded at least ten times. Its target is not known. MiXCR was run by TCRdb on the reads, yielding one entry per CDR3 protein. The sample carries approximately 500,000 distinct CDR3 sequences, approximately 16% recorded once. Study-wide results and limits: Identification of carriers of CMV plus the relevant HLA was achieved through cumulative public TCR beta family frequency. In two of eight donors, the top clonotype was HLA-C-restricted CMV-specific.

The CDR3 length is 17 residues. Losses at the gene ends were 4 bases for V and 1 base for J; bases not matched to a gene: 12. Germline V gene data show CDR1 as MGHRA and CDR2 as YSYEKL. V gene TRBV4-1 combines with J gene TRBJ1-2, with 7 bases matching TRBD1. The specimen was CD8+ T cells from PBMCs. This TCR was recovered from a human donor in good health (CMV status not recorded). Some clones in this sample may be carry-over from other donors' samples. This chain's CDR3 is CASSPRGQGVLNYGYTF. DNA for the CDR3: TGCGCCAGCAGCCCGAGGGGGCAGGGGGTTCTTAACTATGGCTACACCTTC.